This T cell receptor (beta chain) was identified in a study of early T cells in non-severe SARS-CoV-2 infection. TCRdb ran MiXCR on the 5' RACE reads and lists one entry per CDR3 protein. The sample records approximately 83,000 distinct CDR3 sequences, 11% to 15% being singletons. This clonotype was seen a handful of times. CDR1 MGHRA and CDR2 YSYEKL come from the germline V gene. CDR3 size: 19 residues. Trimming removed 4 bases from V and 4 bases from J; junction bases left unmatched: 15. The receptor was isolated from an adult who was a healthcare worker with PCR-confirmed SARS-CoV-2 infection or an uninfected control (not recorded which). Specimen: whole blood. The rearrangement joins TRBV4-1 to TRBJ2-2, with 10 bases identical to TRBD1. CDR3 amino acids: CASSLRRMGQGSGTGELFF. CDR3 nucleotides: TGCGCCAGCAGCCTCCGACGCATGGGACAGGGGTCCGGCACCGGGGAGCTGTTTTTT.